These T cell receptor beta chains were read from a single sample in a study of Ad26.COV2.S vaccination and SARS-CoV-2 variants. Clones were read by immunoSEQ multiplex PCR, and TCRdb kept only the in-frame ones, dropping some. The sample comprises about 480,000 clones, approximately 90% of which are singletons, and roughly 12% rests with the top ten. The sequencing used peripheral blood, collected in a trial of Ad26.COV2.S vaccine versus placebo. Receptors originate from a person aged 18 to 59 who received the Ad26.COV2.S COVID-19 vaccine or a placebo. Each CDR3 is given with its conserved first and last residue. D genes are given only for firm matches. Clone sizes are given selectively: once, few, many, or a class where the clone is expanded.

TGTGCCTGGAGCCTCCGGCGCTCTGGGGCCAACGTCCTGACTTTC,CAWSLRRSGANVLTF,NA,TRBJ2-6,TRBV30,NA
TGTGCCAGCAGCTTGGAGGTCGGGGTATCCGGGGAGCTGTTTTTT,CASSLEVGVSGELFF,NA,TRBJ2-2,TRBV5-4,NA
TGTGCCAGTAGTATAGGAGGACAGCGAAATCAGCCCCAGCATTTT,CASSIGGQRNQPQHF,NA,TRBJ1-5,TRBV19,NA
TGTGCCAGCAGCTCCAGGGTAAACACTGAAGCTTTCTTT,CASSSRVNTEAFF,NA,TRBJ1-1,TRBV5-4,NA
TGCAGCGTTAACAGGGGGAATGAAAAACTGTTTTTT,CSVNRGNEKLFF,TRBD1,TRBJ1-4,TRBV29-1,NA
TGTGCCAGCAGCAGAGGAGGGGTGGATGAGCAGTTCTTC,CASSRGGVDEQFF,NA,TRBJ2-1,TRBV7-9,NA
TGTGCCAGCAGCCGGGGACAGGACCTCTCCTACGAGCAGTACTTC,CASSRGQDLSYEQYF,TRBD1,TRBJ2-7,TRBV5-4,NA
TGTGCCAGCAGCTTAGGGGGCTCTGGAAACACCATATATTTT,CASSLGGSGNTIYF,NA,TRBJ1-3,TRBV11-3,NA
TGTGCCAGCAGCAGGACATTGGCCTACCGGGAGCTGTTTTTT,CASSRTLAYRELFF,NA,TRBJ2-2,TRBV27,NA
TGTGCCAGCAGCGCCCAGGAAGGGGTAGGCACAGATACGCAGTATTTT,CASSAQEGVGTDTQYF,NA,TRBJ2-3,TRBV9,few
TGTGCCAGCAGTAACCCACCACAGGGAACCGGAGCTTTCTTT,CASSNPPQGTGAFF,NA,TRBJ1-1,TRBV25-1,NA
TGTGCCAGCAGCCCAAAGGGACTCACCGGGGAGCTGTTTTTT,CASSPKGLTGELFF,NA,TRBJ2-2,TRBV7-2,NA
TGTGCCAGCAGCCTGGGACTGTCTTCCACAGATACGCAGTATTTT,CASSLGLSSTDTQYF,NA,TRBJ2-3,TRBV11-1,NA
TGTGCCAGCAGTCTATACAGCGAAAGCAATCAGCCCCAGCATTTT,CASSLYSESNQPQHF,NA,TRBJ1-5,TRBV27,once
TGTGCCAGCAGCCAAGAGGGGGGGGATAGGGGAGGCTCCTTACATGAGCAGTTCTTC,CASSQEGGDRGGSLHEQFF,TRBD2,TRBJ2-1,TRBV4-2,once
TGCAGCGTTCCCTCGGGATCGGGACAGAGTAACTATGGCTACACCTTC,CSVPSGSGQSNYGYTF,TRBD1,TRBJ1-2,TRBV29-1,NA
TGTGCCAGCAGCCCGGGCAGCGGGAGACTCACAGATACGCAGTATTTT,CASSPGSGRLTDTQYF,TRBD2,TRBJ2-3,TRBV7-9,NA
TGTGCCAGTAGTATAGCGAGACAACTCCAAGAGACCCAGTACTTC,CASSIARQLQETQYF,NA,TRBJ2-5,TRBV19,NA
TGTGCCAGCAGTGAAGCGCTACGGCTCAATGAAAAACTGTTTTTT,CASSEALRLNEKLFF,NA,TRBJ1-4,TRBV6-1,NA
TGTGCCAGTACACGGGGTGAGGGGGGACGCACAGATACGCAGTATTTT,CASTRGEGGRTDTQYF,NA,TRBJ2-3,TRBV19,few
TGTGCCAGCAGCTTACGAAGTGCGAGCACAGATACGCAGTATTTT,CASSLRSASTDTQYF,NA,TRBJ2-3,TRBV7-2,once
TGCAGCGTTGATTTGAGTGGTCAGTATGGCTACACCTTC,CSVDLSGQYGYTF,NA,TRBJ1-2,TRBV29-1,NA
TGCGCCAGCAGCTCGGGGCCGTGGGGCTACACCTTC,CASSSGPWGYTF,NA,TRBJ1-2,TRBV5-1,NA
TGTGCCAGCAGCAGCCTCAGGGCGGGAGGCTACACCTTC,CASSSLRAGGYTF,NA,TRBJ1-2,TRBV5-5,once
TGTGCCAGCCGACGGGACCTCCCAATGCACGATGAGCAGTTCTTC,CASRRDLPMHDEQFF,NA,TRBJ2-1,TRBV2,NA
TGTGCCAGCAGTGGGGGTTTGGGGCCAGCCGGGGAGCTGTTTTTT,CASSGGLGPAGELFF,NA,TRBJ2-2,TRBV2,NA
TGTGCCAGTAGTATCGACAGCTCCTATAATTCACCCCTCCACTTT,CASSIDSSYNSPLHF,NA,TRBJ1-6,TRBV19,NA
TGTGCCAGCAGCACACAGGGGGATACGCAGTATTTT,CASSTQGDTQYF,TRBD1,TRBJ2-3,TRBV7-2,NA
TGCGCCAGCAGCCGCTCCCGGACTAGCGGTCAGAACTCCTACGAGCAGTACTTC,CASSRSRTSGQNSYEQYF,TRBD2,TRBJ2-7,TRBV4-3,NA
TGTGCCAGCAGTCAAAGGACAGGGGAGAATTCACCCCTCCACTTT,CASSQRTGENSPLHF,TRBD1,TRBJ1-6,TRBV28,once